The 9 T cell receptor beta chains in this list originate from one sample, sequenced in a study of tumor-infiltrating lymphocytes in primary liver carcinoma. From about 0.45 ug total RNA, TCR beta cDNA was generated with a primer in the constant region. Libraries of TCR beta came from three nested multiplex PCR rounds with slightly modified ARM-PCR. The first two PCR rounds used TRBV1-TRBV30 forward primers with a C-beta reverse primer, nine to ten cycles each. TCRdb independently ran MiXCR on the multiplex PCR reads; one entry per CDR3 protein. The table has about 180,000 distinct CDR3 sequences, about 55% seen once. Germline DNA was extracted alongside blood RNA, which was obtained from unsorted whole blood. The sample comprised peripheral blood. The source of these receptors is a man in his forties with primary liver carcinoma and hepatitis B virus infection.

The rearrangement uses TRBV29-1 and TRBJ2-2, with D possibly being TRBD2 (6 bases). This CDR3 contains 14 residues. V was cut by 6 bases and J by 3 bases, with 14 bases left in between. The germline V gene encodes CDR1 SQVTM and CDR2 ANQGSEA. CDR3 DNA sequence: TGCAGCGTCCAGCGCAGGGAGGACACCGGGGAGCTGTTTTTT. Its translation is CSVQRREDTGELFF.

This clonotype has at least ten counts. The rearrangement uses TRBV29-1 and TRBJ1-1, with a tentative D call TRBD1 (6 bases). CDR3 length: 13 amino acids. V gave up 4 bases and J gave up 11 bases, with 20 bases separating them. Looked up from germline, CDR1 is SQVTM and CDR2 is ANQGSEA. The CDR3, as DNA: TGCAGCGTTGTTCGTCGACAGGAGGCAAGTGCTTTCTTT. Translation: CSVVRRQEASAFF.

Many counts were recorded for this clonotype. The gene calls are TRBV11-2 and TRBJ2-1; 13 bases match TRBD2. Trimming took 5 bases from V and 7 from J; bases not matched to a gene: 8. From germline, CDR1 is SGHAT and CDR2 FQNNGV. This CDR3 region has 16 residues. The CDR3 DNA is TGTGCCAGCAGCCCGATAACTAGCGGGAGGGGTAATGAGCAGTTCTTC. Protein sequence: CASSPITSGRGNEQFF.

This clonotype came up a few times. A clone one base away is much larger, so this may be a read error. The chain carries TRBV18 and TRBJ2-7; D is possibly TRBD2 (6 bases). The CDR3 contains 15 residues. V lost 4 bases and J lost 8, with 21 bases in between. The germline V gene has CDR1 KGHSH and CDR2 LQKENI. The CDR3 reads CASSLDGGASDKQYF. CDR3 bases: TGTGCCAGCTCACTTGACGGAGGGGCTAGCGACAAGCAGTACTTC.

Note on this clonotype: This clone may be a read error of a much larger clone one base away. The rearrangement joins TRBV11-2 to TRBJ2-7; either TRBD1 or TRBD2 may supply D (5 bases each). Germline CDR1 reads SGHAT; CDR2 reads FQNNGV. This CDR3 region has 17 residues. The DNA of the CDR3 is TGTGCCATCAGCTTAGATCATGAGGGGAAGAAGAACTACGAGCAGTACTTC. Amino acid sequence: CAISLDHEGKKNYEQYF.

The rearrangement uses TRBV29-1 and TRBJ1-4, with D perhaps matching TRBD1 (5 bases). Germline-derived CDR1 and CDR2 are SQVTM and ANQGSEA. Deletions cut 3 bases from V and 8 bases from J, with 10 bases between. There are 12 residues in the CDR3. CDR3 in amino acids: CSVDPGNEKLFF. The CDR3, as DNA: TGCAGCGTTGATCCAGGGAACGAAAAACTGTTTTTT.

This clonotype was picked up one time. V usage is TRBV11-2 and J usage is TRBJ2-7, with 8 bases lining up with TRBD2. The CDR3 spans 17 residues. Trimming took 2 bases from V and 9 from J; bases not matched to a gene: 18. Germline CDR1 and CDR2: SGHAT and FQNNGV. The CDR3 sequence: CASSLIGALAGAGGQYF. CDR3 nucleotides: TGTGCCAGCAGCTTAATTGGTGCCCTAGCGGGCGCTGGCGGGCAGTACTTC.

The table lists this clonotype with a few counts. This may arise from a read error, as a much more abundant clone is one base away. The chain joins TRBV6-1 to TRBJ2-7, with D perhaps TRBD2 (5 bases). This CDR3 has 13 amino acids. V lost 5 bases, J lost 5 bases, and 13 bases lay in between. Germline CDR1 and CDR2: MNHNS and SASEGT. The CDR3 loop reads CASSTPGTHEQYF. CDR3 DNA: TGTGCCAGCAGTACCCCGGGAACCCACGAGCAGTACTTC.

The CDR3: CASSYGRPRANYGYTF. CDR3 bases: TGTGCCAGCAGTTACGGCAGGCCAAGAGCTAACTATGGCTACACCTTC. The gene calls are TRBV6-2 or TRBV6-3 and TRBJ1-2, with D hard to call. Trimming removed 2 bases from V and 0 bases from J, with 13 bases in between. The CDR3 spans 16 residues. The germline CDR1 and CDR2 sequences are MNHEY and SVGEGT.